This entry describes one TCR beta chain. This sample is drawn from a study of blood T cell repertoires in COVID-19. Background on the study: Sample material is recorded as cDNA or gDNA derived from T cells, B-cell-depleted T cells, or PBMCs.

Germline-derived CDR1 and CDR2 are MNHNY and SVGAGI (reference sequence). The germline V and J ends were trimmed by 2 bases and 7 bases, with 17 bases remaining between them. This CDR3 has 15 amino acids. Authors' processing steps: How many nucleated cells were present was estimated from reference gene primer amplification. Some clones are missing from TCRdb's copy, which holds only in-frame ones; the method was immunoSEQ multiplex PCR. That table furnishes V, J and clone size, whereas the DNA furnished D and trimming. Among roughly 30,000 clones listed, just over 90% were seen once. The receptor was derived from a man between 60 and 75 years old with acute or convalescent COVID-19. The sequencing sample was made of peripheral blood. The chain couples TRBV6-6 to TRBJ2-5; perhaps TRBD2 as D (6 bases). The chain's CDR3 is CASSYGGTGLGTQYF. In nucleotides, the CDR3 is TGTGCCAGCAGTTACGGGGGGACTGGATTAGGGACCCAGTACTTC.